One sample yielded the 24 T cell receptor beta chains listed below, sequenced in a study of T cell responses to AZD1222 COVID-19 vaccine. Sequencing was performed with immunoSEQ multiplex PCR; in TCRdb, only in-frame clones are kept and a portion is missing. The table lists roughly 100,000 clones, roughly 88% of them singletons. This specimen was peripheral blood, taken on day 0 of AZD1222 vaccination. These receptors originate from an adult in good health.

The rearrangement links TRBV27 to TRBJ1-5; 7 bases line up with TRBD1. Germline V gene lookup returns CDR1 MNHEY and CDR2 SMNVEV (reference sequence). Trimming removed 6 bases from V and 5 bases from J; junction bases left unmatched: 7. CDR3 length: 14 amino acids. CDR3: CASRPGQVDQPQHF. The CDR3 DNA reads TGTGCCAGCAGACCCGGACAGGTCGATCAGCCCCAGCATTTT.

The chain combines TRBV5-1 with TRBJ2-3; 7 bases are a match to TRBD2. The junction had 12 bases not matched to a gene; V was cut back by 4 bases and J by 4 bases. Germline values: CDR1 SGHRS, CDR2 YFSETQ. The CDR3 length is 16 residues. The CDR3 protein is CASSPPSGEDPDTQYF. CDR3 DNA: TGCGCCAGCAGCCCACCCAGCGGGGAGGACCCAGATACGCAGTATTTT.

The chain recombines TRBV7-8 with TRBJ2-1, with TRBD1 as a possible D gene (5 bases). This CDR3 has 15 residues. Germline CDR1 and CDR2: SGHVS and FQNEAQ. V was trimmed by 5 bases and J by 5 bases, leaving 16 bases between them. Here the CDR3 DNA reads TGTGCCAGCAGCCCTTATAGGACACCGAACAATGAGCAGTTCTTC. Its protein product is CASSPYRTPNNEQFF.

The rearrangement uses TRBV5-1 and TRBJ2-2; TRBD1 aligns across 8 bases. V was clipped by 4 bases and J by 7 bases; unmatched bases: 9. The CDR3 is made up of 15 amino acids. Per the germline V gene, CDR1 is SGHRS and CDR2 is YFSETQ. In nucleotides, the CDR3 is TGCGCCAGCAGCCCCAGGGGGCCTGAGAACGGGGAGCTGTTTTTT. This sequence encodes CASSPRGPENGELFF.

V usage is TRBV9 and J usage is TRBJ2-3, with D tentatively TRBD2 (5 bases). The CDR3 runs 14 residues. The V end lost 0 bases, the J end lost 3 bases, and 8 bases lay between the germline ends. The germline gives CDR1 SGDLS, CDR2 YYNGEE. The CDR3, as DNA: TGTGCCAGCAGCGTAGTACTAGGTACAGATACGCAGTATTTT. It specifies CASSVVLGTDTQYF.

The V call is TRBV7-9, the J call TRBJ1-5; 7 bases agree with TRBD1. CDR1 and CDR2 from the germline V gene are SEHNR and FQNEAQ (reference sequence). V shed 1 base, J shed 0 bases, and the junction held 3 bases outside the gene matches. This CDR3 comprises 16 residues. CDR3 bases: TGTGCCAGCAGCTTAGAGGGGGCGGGTAGCAATCAGCCCCAGCATTTT. Residues: CASSLEGAGSNQPQHF.

The DNA of the CDR3 is TGTGCCAGCAGCTCCTTGCCAGGCGGCGAGACCCAGTACTTC. This codes for CASSSLPGGETQYF. This chain connects TRBV7-6 to TRBJ2-5, with D hard to call. Trimming stripped 4 bases from V and 5 bases from J, with 14 bases between. Germline CDR1 is SGHVS and CDR2 is FNYEAQ. CDR3 size: 14 residues.

This clone was recorded only once. CDR3 sequence reads: CASSSSLVPGQGSGYTF. The CDR3 bases are TGTGCCAGCAGTTCATCTCTCGTTCCGGGACAGGGGTCAGGCTACACCTTC. The chain uses TRBV28 and TRBJ1-2; TRBD1 aligns across 10 bases. With 4 bases clipped from V and 8 bases from J, the junction kept 16 bases outside the gene matches. Germline V gene sequence: CDR1 MDHEN, CDR2 SYDVKM. The CDR3 extends over 17 amino acids.

This chain connects TRBV30 to TRBJ1-5, with D maybe TRBD1 (6 bases). CDR3 length: 14 amino acids. Trimming took 1 base from V and 6 from J, leaving 13 bases between them. Germline-derived CDR1 and CDR2 are GTSNPN and SVGIG (reference sequence). CDR3 region: CAWSGGRAGQPQHF. The CDR3 DNA reads as TGTGCCTGGAGTGGGGGGCGCGCAGGTCAGCCCCAGCATTTT.

This chain joins TRBV6-1 and TRBJ2-1, with D possibly being TRBD1 (6 bases). Germline assignment: CDR1 MNHNS and CDR2 SASEGT. The CDR3 is made up of 16 amino acids. V was clipped by 1 base and J by 6 bases, with 16 bases between them. This CDR3 is CASSEDETGLSNEQFF. CDR3 sequence (DNA): TGTGCCAGCAGTGAAGATGAGACAGGCCTCTCCAATGAGCAGTTCTTC.

The J gene is TRBJ1-1, the V gene TRBV23-1; 8 bases fit TRBD1. TRBV23-1 is given ORF status, its function remaining uncertain. Unmatched junction bases numbered 7, after V lost 4 bases and J lost 0 bases. CDR3 length: 16 amino acids. The CDR3 DNA reads TGCGCCAGCAGTCCGGGGACAGGAAATATGAACACTGAAGCTTTCTTT. This sequence encodes CASSPGTGNMNTEAFF.

CDR3 sequence: CASSSPDAGSYEQYF. The CDR3, as DNA: TGTGCCAGCAGCTCCCCCGATGCAGGGAGCTACGAGCAGTACTTC. The chain uses TRBV11-2 and TRBJ2-7; D may match TRBD1 or TRBD2 (5 bases each). This CDR3 has 15 amino acids. Germline CDR1 is SGHAT and CDR2 is FQNNGV. V gave up 4 bases and J gave up 3 bases, with 16 bases separating them. The entire variable domain, with the rest obtained from reference TRBV11-2 and TRBJ2-7, is as follows: EAGVAQSPRYKIIEKRQSVAFWCNPISGHATLYWYQQILGQGPKLLIQFQNNGVVDDSQLPKDRFSAERLKGVDSTLKIQPAKLEDSAVYLCASSSPDAGSYEQYFGPGTRLTVT.

The chain has TRBV6-5 and TRBJ1-6, with D uncertain. The germline gives CDR1 MNHEY, CDR2 SVGAGI. V lost 11 bases to trimming and J lost 6 bases, with 5 bases between them. CDR3 length: 10 amino acids. The CDR3 nucleotides read TGTGCCTGCGGTAATTCACCCCTCCACTTT. Translated, it gives CACGNSPLHF.

CDR3 protein: CASTSRDRVGGYTF. CDR3 nucleotide sequence: TGTGCCAGTACCTCACGGGACAGGGTCGGTGGCTACACCTTC. The gene calls are TRBV19 and TRBJ1-2; 9 bases fit TRBD1. This CDR3 contains 14 residues. The germline CDR1 and CDR2 sequences are LNHDA and SQIVND (reference sequence). J was trimmed by 7 bases and V by 7 bases; bases with no gene match: 10.

V and J are TRBV6-5 and TRBJ1-1; D gene unclear. The CDR3 loop spans 15 amino acids. The V end was cut by 6 bases, the J end by 2 bases, with 16 bases between. The V gene's germline CDR1 is MNHEY and CDR2 SVGAGI. CDR3 nucleotides: TGTGCCAGCAGCTCCACGCCTTTAGGAAACACTGAAGCTTTCTTT. Translating gives CASSSTPLGNTEAFF.

CDR3 nucleotides: TGTGCCAGCAGACCTGATACCACAGGGGCCTATGGCTACACCTTC. Its protein product is CASRPDTTGAYGYTF. The chain is built from TRBV3-1 (or the pseudogene TRBV3-2) and TRBJ1-2, with 7 positions matching TRBD1. In germline, CDR1 is LGHDT, CDR2 YNNKEL (reference sequence). J was trimmed by 4 bases and V by 6 bases; bases with no gene match: 11. This CDR3 region has 15 residues.

CDR3 in amino acids: CSASLPVTNYGYTF. Written as DNA, the CDR3 is TGCAGTGCTAGTTTGCCAGTCACTAACTATGGCTACACCTTC. The chain recombines TRBV20-1 with TRBJ1-2; D gene ambiguous. Germline V gives CDR1 DFQATT, CDR2 SNEGSKA (reference sequence). V lost 3 bases, J lost 0 bases, and 11 bases lay in between. This CDR3 has 14 residues.

The chain is built from TRBV18 and TRBJ1-5, with D perhaps matching TRBD1 (5 bases). V lost 2 bases and J lost 3, with 8 bases in between. Germline CDR1 KGHSH, CDR2 LQKENI. The CDR3 is 14 residues long. The CDR3 reads CASSPGRDNQPQHF. The DNA for the CDR3 is TGTGCCAGCTCACCAGGCAGGGACAATCAGCCCCAGCATTTT.

The rearrangement links TRBV7-8 to TRBJ1-4; tentative D call: TRBD1 (5 bases). V lost 2 bases, J lost 7 bases, and 14 bases lay in between. Germline V gene sequence: CDR1 SGHVS, CDR2 FQNEAQ. This CDR3 spans 15 amino acids. The DNA of the CDR3 is TGTGCCAGCAGCTTATGGAGGGGACTTGGTGAAAAACTGTTTTTT. It translates to CASSLWRGLGEKLFF.

The table lists this clone with a count of one. This sequence joins TRBV6-5 and TRBJ2-1, with 12 positions matching TRBD2. The V gene's germline CDR1 is MNHEY and CDR2 SVGAGI. The CDR3 has 13 residues. The J segment lost 7 bases and the V segment lost 10 bases, leaving 5 bases of the junction unmatched. The CDR3 region is CATRGLAGNEQFF. CDR3 coding DNA: TGTGCCACCCGCGGACTAGCGGGAAATGAGCAGTTCTTC.

This clone has only a few counts. The genes are TRBV7-2 and TRBJ2-7, with a possible D match to TRBD1 (6 bases). Germline V gene data show CDR1 as SGHTA and CDR2 as FQGNSA. The CDR3 spans 19 residues. V was clipped by 4 bases and J by 1 base, with 26 bases between them. The CDR3 DNA reads TGTGCCAGCAGCTCAGGACAGCGATTACGGAAGGGGTGGTCCTACGAGCAGTACTTC. Its protein is CASSSGQRLRKGWSYEQYF. Drawing the rest from reference TRBV7-2 and TRBJ2-7, the complete variable domain is GAGVSQSPSNKVTEKGKDVELRCDPISGHTALYWYRQSLGQGLEFLIYFQGNSAPDKSGLPSDRFSAERTGGSVSTLTIQRTQQEDSAVYLCASSSGQRLRKGWSYEQYFGPGTRLTVT.

The V call is TRBV25-1, the J call TRBJ2-1; 8 bases agree with TRBD2. Germline lookup yields CDR1 MGHDK and CDR2 SYGVNS. The trim removed 3 bases at V and 0 bases at J, leaving 4 bases unmatched. The CDR3 is 16 amino acids. CDR3 region: CASSDTGGSSYNEQFF. The CDR3 bases are TGTGCCAGCAGTGATACGGGGGGGAGCTCCTACAATGAGCAGTTCTTC.

This sequence joins TRBV7-9 and TRBJ2-1; 11 bases line up with TRBD1. V dropped 2 bases and J dropped 8; count of bases not matched to a gene: 8. Germline CDR1 reads SEHNR; CDR2 reads FQNEAQ (reference sequence). The CDR3 is made up of 16 amino acids. In nucleotides, the CDR3 is TGTGCCAGCAGCTTATCCAGGGGACAGGGGGGTCATGAGCAGTTCTTC. This encodes CASSLSRGQGGHEQFF. Full variable domain (outside the CDR3, taken from reference TRBV7-9 and TRBJ2-1): DTGVSQNPRHKITKRGQNVTFRCDPISEHNRLYWYRQTLGQGPEFLTYFQNEAQLEKSRLLSDRFSAERPKGSFSTLEIQRTEQGDSAMYLCASSLSRGQGGHEQFFGPGTRLTVL.

This clone was seen only once. The V call is TRBV2, the J call TRBJ1-1, with unresolved D. Trimming left V 6 bases short and J 5 bases short, with 16 bases between. CDR3 size: 14 residues. CDR1 and CDR2 from the germline V gene are SNHLY and FYNNEI. The CDR3 coding sequence is TGTGCCAGCAGAGTTCTCCCCCCGGGGACTGAAGCTTTCTTT. This gives the protein CASRVLPPGTEAFF.